Sequencing of this T cell receptor beta chain was carried out in a study of cytomegalovirus exposure and HLA in healthy donors. Study-level background: There were fewer than 130 million unique TCR beta sequences, drawn from approximately 180 million T cells, in an earlier analysis.

Overall study findings and caveats: According to the study, roughly 160 TCR beta chains were cytomegalovirus-associated. Most TCRs appeared rarely, but some public TCRs recurred in many donors.

In the case of this clone: The antigen remains unidentified.

The CDR3 runs 15 residues. The germline V gene has CDR1 SGHDT and CDR2 YYEEEE. The trim removed 3 bases at V and 4 bases at J, leaving 10 bases unmatched. In the PCR, 60 Vbeta and 13 Jbeta primers were used. Sequencing was performed with immunoSEQ multiplex PCR; in TCRdb, only in-frame clones are kept and a portion is missing. The sample records more than 200,000 clones, 75% to 80% being singletons. The origin of this receptor is a man between 18 and 35 years old in good health and CMV-seronegative. Sequencing was done on a sample of PBMCs. The J gene is TRBJ2-7, the V gene TRBV5-6; TRBD2 matches 7 bases. DNA of the CDR3: TGTGCCAGCAGCTCTTCCAGCGGGGCGACGTACGAGCAGTACTTC. Protein product: CASSSSSGATYEQYF.